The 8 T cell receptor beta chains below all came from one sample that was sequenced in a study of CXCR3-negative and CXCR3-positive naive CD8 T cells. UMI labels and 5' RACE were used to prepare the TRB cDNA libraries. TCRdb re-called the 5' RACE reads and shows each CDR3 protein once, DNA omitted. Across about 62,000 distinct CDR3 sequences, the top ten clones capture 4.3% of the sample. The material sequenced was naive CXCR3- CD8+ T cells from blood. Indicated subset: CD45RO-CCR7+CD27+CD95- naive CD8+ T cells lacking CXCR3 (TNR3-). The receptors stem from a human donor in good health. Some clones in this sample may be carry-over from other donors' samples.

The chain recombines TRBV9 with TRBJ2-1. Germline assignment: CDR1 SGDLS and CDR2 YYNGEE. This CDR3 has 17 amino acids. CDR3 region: CASSVIWSTTFDNEQFF.

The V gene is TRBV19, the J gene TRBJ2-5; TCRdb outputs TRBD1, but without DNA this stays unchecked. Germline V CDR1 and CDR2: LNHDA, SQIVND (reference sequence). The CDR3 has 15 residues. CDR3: CASKEAGSYQETQYF.

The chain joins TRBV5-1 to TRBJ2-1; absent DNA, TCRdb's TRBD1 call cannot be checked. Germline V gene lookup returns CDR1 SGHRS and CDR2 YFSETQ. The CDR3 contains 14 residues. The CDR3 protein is CASSLNTQGNEQFF.

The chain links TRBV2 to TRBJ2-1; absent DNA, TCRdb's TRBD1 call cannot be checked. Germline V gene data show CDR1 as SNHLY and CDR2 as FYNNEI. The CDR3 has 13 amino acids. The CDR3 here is CASSEGGWDEQFF.

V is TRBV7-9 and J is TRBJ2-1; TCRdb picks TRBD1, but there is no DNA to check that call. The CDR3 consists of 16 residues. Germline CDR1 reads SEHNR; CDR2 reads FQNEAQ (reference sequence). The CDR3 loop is CASSGIAGPPYNEQFF.

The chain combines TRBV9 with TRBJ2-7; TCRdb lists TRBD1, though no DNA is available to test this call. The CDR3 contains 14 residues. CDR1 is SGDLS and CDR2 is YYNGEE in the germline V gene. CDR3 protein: CASSVETGSYEQYF.

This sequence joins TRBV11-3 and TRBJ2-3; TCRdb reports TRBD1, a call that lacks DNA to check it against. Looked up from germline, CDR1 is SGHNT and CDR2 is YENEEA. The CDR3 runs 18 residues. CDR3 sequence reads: CASSPRLGQGTSTDTQYF.

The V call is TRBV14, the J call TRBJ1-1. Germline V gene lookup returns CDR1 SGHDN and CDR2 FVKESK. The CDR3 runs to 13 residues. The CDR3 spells CASSQMDGPEAFF.